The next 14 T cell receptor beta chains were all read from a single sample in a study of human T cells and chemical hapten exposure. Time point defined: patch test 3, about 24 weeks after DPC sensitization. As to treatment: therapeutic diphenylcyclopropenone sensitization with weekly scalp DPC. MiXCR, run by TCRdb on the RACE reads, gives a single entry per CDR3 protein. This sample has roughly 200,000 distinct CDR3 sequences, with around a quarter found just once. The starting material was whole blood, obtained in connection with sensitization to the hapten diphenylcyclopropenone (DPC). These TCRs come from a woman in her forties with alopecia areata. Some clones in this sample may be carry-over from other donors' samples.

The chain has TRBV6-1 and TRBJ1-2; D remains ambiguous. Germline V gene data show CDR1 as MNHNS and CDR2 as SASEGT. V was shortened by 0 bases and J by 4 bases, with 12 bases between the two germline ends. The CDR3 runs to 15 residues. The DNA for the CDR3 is TGTGCCAGCAGTGAAGCAGCGGGCGCGGGCTATGGCTACACCTTC. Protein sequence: CASSEAAGAGYGYTF.

The CDR3: CSAPGPLQETQYF. In nucleotides, the CDR3 is TGCAGTGCCCCAGGACCTTTACAAGAGACCCAGTACTTC. J is TRBJ2-5 and V is TRBV20-1; D is unclear. Germline values: CDR1 DFQATT, CDR2 SNEGSKA (reference sequence). With 6 bases removed from V and 2 bases from J, the gap between germline ends came to 13 bases. This CDR3 region has 13 residues.

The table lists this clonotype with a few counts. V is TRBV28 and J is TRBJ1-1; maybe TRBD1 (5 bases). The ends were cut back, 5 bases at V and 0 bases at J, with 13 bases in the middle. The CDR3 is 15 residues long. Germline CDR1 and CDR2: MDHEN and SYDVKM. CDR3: CASSTRQQMNTEAFF. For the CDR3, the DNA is TGTGCCAGCAGTACCCGACAGCAAATGAACACTGAAGCTTTCTTT.

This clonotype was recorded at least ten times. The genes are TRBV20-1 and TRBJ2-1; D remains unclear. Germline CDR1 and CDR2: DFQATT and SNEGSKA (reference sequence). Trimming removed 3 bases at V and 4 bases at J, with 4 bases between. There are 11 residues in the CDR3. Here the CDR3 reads CSARTYNEQFF. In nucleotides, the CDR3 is TGCAGTGCTAGGACTTACAATGAGCAGTTCTTC.

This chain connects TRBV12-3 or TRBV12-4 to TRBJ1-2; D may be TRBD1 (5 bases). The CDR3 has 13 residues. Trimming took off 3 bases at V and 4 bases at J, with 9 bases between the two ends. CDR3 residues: CASSLGVFYGYTF. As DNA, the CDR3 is TGTGCCAGCAGTTTGGGGGTCTTCTATGGCTACACCTTC.

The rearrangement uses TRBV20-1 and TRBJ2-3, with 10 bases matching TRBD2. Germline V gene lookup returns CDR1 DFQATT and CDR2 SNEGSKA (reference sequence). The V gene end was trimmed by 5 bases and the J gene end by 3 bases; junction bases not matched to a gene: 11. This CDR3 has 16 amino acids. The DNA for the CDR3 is TGCAGTGCTGGAGCGCTAGCGGGAGAGTCGACAGATACGCAGTATTTT. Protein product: CSAGALAGESTDTQYF.

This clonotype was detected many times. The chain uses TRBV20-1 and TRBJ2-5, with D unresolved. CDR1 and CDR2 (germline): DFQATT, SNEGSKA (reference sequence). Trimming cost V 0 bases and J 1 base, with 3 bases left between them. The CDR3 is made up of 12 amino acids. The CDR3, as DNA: TGCAGTGCTAGAGAGGGCCAAGAGACCCAGTACTTC. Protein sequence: CSAREGQETQYF.

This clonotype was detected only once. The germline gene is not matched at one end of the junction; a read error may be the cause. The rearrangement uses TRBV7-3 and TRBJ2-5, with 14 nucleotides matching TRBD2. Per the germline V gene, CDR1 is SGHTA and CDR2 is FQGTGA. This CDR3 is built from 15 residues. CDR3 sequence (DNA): TGTGCCGGCAGCCCGGGACTAGCGGGAGAGGAGACCCAGTACTTC. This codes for CAGSPGLAGEETQYF.

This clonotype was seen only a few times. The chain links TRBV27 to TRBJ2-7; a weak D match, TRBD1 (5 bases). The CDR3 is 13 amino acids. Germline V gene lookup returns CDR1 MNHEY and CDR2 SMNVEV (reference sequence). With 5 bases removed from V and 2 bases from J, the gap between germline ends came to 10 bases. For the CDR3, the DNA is TGTGCCAGCAGTCCATACAGGACCTACGAGCAGTACTTC. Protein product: CASSPYRTYEQYF.

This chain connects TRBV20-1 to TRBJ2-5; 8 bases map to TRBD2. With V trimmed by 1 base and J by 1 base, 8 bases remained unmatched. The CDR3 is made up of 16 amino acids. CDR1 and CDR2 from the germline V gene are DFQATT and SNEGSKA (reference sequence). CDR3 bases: TGCAGTGCTAGAGGGACACTACTAGCGGCCCAAGAGACCCAGTACTTC. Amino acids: CSARGTLLAAQETQYF.

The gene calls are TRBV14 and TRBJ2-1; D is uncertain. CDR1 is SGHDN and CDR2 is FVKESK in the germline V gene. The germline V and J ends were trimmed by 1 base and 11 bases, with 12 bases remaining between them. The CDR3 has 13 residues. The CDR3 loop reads CASSQGAIEKQFF. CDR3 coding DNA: TGTGCCAGCAGCCAAGGGGCGATAGAAAAGCAGTTCTTC.

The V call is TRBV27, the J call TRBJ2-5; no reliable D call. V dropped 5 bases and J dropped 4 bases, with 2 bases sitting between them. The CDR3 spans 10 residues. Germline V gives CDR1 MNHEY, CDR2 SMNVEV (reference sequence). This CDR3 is CASSAETQYF. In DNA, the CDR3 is TGTGCCAGCAGTGCAGAGACCCAGTACTTC.

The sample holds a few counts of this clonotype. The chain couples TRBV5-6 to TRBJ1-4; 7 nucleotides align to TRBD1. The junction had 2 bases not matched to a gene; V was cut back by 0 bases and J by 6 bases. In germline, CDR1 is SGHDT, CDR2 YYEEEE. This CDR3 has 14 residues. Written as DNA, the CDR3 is TGTGCCAGCAGCTTGGGCCAGGGGGATGAAAAACTGTTTTTT. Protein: CASSLGQGDEKLFF.

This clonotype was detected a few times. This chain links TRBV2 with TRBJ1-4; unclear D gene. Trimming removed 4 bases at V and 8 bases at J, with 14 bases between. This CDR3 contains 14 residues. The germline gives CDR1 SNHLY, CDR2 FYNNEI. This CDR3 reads CASSAARRSEKLFF. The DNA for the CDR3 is TGTGCCAGCAGTGCGGCCAGACGGAGCGAAAAACTGTTTTTT.